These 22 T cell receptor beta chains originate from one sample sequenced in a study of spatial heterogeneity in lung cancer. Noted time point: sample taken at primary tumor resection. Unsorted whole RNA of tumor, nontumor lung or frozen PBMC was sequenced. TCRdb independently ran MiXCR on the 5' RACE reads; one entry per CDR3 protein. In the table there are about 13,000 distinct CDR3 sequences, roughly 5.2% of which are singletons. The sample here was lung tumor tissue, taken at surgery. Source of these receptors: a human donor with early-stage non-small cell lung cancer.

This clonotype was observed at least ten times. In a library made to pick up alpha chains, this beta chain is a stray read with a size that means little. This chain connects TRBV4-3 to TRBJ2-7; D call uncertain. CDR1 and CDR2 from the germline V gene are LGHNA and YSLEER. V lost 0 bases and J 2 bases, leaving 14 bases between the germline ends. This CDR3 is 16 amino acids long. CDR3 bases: TGCGCCAGCAGCCAAGAGGTCGACGGAGTTACCTACGAGCAGTACTTC. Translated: CASSQEVDGVTYEQYF.

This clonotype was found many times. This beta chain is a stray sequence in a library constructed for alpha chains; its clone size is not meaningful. CDR3 in DNA: TGCAGCGTTCCCGGGACTGTCTACAATGAGCAGTTCTTC. Amino acid sequence: CSVPGTVYNEQFF. The V call is TRBV29-1, the J call TRBJ2-1, with TRBD2 as a possible D gene (6 bases). Germline CDR1 is SQVTM and CDR2 is ANQGSEA. CDR3 length: 13 amino acids. The V and J ends lost 5 bases and 3 bases respectively, with 11 bases between them.

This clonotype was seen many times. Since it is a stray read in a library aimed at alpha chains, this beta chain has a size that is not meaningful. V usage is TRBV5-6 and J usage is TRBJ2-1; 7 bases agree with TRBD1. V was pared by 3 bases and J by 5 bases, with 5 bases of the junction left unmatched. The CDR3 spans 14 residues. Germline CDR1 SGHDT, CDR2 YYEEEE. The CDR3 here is CASSSGQGDNEQFF. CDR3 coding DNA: TGTGCCAGCAGCTCGGGGCAGGGGGACAATGAGCAGTTCTTC.

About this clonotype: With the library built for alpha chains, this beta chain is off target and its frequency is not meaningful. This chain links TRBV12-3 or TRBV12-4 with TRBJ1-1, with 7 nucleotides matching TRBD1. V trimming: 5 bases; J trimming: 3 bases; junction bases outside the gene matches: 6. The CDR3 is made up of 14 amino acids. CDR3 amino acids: CASSNRGSDTEAFF. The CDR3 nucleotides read TGTGCCAGCAGTAACAGGGGATCTGACACTGAAGCTTTCTTT.

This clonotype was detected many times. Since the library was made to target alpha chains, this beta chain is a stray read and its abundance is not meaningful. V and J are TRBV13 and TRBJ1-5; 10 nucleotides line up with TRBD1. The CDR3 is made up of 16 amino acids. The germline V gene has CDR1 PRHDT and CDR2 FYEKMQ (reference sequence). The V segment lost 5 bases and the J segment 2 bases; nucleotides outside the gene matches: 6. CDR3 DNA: TGTGCCAGCAGCCGCCGGGACAGGGGTCGCAATCAGCCCCAGCATTTT. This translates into CASSRRDRGRNQPQHF.

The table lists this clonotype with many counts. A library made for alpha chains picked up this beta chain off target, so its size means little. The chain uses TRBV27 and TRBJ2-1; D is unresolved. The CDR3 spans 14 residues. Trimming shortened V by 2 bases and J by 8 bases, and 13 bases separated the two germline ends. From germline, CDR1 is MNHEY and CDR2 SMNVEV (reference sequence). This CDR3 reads CASSLGRVFDEQFF. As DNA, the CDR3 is TGTGCCAGCAGTTTAGGCAGAGTTTTCGATGAGCAGTTCTTC.

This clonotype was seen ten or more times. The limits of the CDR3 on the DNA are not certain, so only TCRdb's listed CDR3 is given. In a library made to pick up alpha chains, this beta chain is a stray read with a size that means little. CDR3 residues: CASSSSDIFDTQYF. The genes are TRBV6-6 and TRBJ2-3; TRBD1, as called in the table, went unchecked against the DNA. The CDR3 length is 14 residues, termini included. Germline-derived CDR1 and CDR2 are MNHNY and SVGAGI (reference sequence).

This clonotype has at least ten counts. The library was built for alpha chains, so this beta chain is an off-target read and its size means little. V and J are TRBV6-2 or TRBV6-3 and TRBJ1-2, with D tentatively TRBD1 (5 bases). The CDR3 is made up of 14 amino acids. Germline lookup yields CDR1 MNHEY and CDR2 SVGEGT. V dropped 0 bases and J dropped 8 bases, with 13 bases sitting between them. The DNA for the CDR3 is TGTGCCAGCAGTTACTCGCCAGGGACGCAAGGCTACACCTTC. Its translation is CASSYSPGTQGYTF.

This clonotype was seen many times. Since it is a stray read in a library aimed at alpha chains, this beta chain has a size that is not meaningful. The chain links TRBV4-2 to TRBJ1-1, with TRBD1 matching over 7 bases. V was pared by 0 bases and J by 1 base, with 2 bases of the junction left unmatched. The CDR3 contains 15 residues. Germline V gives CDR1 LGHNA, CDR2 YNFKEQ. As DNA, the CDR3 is TGTGCCAGCAGCCAAGATTGGACAGGGAACACTGAAGCTTTCTTT. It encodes CASSQDWTGNTEAFF.

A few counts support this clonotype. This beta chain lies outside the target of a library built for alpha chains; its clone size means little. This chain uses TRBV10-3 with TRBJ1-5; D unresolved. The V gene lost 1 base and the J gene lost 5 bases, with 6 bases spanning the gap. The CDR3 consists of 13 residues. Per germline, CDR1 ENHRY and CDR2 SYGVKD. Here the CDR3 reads CAISEFGDQPQHF. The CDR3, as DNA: TGTGCCATCAGTGAGTTCGGTGATCAGCCCCAGCATTTT.

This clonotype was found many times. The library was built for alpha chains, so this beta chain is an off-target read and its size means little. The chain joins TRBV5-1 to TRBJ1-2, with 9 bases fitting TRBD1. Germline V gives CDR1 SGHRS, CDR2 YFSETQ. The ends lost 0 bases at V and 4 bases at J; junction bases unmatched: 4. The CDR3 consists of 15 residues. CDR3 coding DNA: TGCGCCAGCAGCTTGGAGGGACAGGGATTCTATGGCTACACCTTC. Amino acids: CASSLEGQGFYGYTF.

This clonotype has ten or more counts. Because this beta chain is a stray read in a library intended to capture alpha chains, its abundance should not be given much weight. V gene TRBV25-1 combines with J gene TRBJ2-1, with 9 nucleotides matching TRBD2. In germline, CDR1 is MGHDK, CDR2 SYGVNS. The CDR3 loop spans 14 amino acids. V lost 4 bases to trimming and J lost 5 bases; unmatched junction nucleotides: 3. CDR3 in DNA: TGTGCCAGCAGTGTAGCTAGCGGGAACAATGAGCAGTTCTTC. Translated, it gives CASSVASGNNEQFF.

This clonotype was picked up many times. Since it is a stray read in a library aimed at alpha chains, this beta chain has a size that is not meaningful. This CDR3 is CASSFSGGATDTQYF. CDR3 sequence (DNA): TGTGCCAGCAGTTTTAGCGGGGGAGCCACAGATACGCAGTATTTT. This rearrangement joins TRBV28 to TRBJ2-3; 9 nucleotides line up with TRBD2. Germline CDR1 reads MDHEN; CDR2 reads SYDVKM. The CDR3 totals 15 residues. V was clipped by 3 bases and J by 2 bases; unmatched bases: 3.

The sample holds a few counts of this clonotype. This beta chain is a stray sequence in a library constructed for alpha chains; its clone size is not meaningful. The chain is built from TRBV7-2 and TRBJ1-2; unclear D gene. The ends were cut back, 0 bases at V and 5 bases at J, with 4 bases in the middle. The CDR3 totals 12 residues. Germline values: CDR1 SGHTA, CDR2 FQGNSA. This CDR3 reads CASSLAEYGYTF. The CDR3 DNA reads TGTGCCAGCAGCTTAGCGGAGTATGGCTACACCTTC.

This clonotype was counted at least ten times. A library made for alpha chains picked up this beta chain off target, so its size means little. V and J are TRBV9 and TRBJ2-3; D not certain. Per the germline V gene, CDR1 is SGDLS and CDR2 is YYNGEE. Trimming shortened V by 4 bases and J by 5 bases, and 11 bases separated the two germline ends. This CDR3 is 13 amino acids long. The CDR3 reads CASSTRAGDTQYF. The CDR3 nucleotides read TGTGCCAGCAGCACCCGGGCCGGAGATACGCAGTATTTT.

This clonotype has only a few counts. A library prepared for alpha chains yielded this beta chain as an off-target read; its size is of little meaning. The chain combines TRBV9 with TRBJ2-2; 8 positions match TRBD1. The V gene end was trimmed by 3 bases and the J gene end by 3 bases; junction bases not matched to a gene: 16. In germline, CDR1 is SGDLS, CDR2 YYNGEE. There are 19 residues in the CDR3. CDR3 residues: CASSGQGELRGRYTGELFF. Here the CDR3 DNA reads TGTGCCAGCAGCGGGCAGGGAGAGCTCAGGGGGCGGTACACCGGGGAGCTGTTTTTT.

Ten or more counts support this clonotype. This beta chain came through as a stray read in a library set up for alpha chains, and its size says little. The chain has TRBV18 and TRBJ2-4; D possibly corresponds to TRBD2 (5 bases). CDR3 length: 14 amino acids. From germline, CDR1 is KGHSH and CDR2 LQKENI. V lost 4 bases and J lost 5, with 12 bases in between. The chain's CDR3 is CASSRTGGENIQYF. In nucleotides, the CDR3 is TGTGCCAGCTCACGGACCGGAGGCGAAAACATTCAGTACTTC. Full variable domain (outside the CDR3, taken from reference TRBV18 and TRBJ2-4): NAGVMQNPRHLVRRRGQEARLRCSPMKGHSHVYWYRQLPEEGLKFMVYLQKENIIDESGMPKERFSAEFPKEGPSILRIQQVVRGDSAAYFCASSRTGGENIQYFGAGTRLSVL.

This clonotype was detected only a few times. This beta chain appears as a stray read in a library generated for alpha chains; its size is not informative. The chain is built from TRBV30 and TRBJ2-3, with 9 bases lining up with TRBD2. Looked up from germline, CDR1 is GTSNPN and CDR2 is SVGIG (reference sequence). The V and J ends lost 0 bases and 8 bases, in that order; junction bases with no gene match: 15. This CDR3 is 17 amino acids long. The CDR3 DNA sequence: TGTGCCTGGAGTGTAGCCCTAGCGGGGAGGAGACAGCCTACGCAGTATTTT. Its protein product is CAWSVALAGRRQPTQYF.

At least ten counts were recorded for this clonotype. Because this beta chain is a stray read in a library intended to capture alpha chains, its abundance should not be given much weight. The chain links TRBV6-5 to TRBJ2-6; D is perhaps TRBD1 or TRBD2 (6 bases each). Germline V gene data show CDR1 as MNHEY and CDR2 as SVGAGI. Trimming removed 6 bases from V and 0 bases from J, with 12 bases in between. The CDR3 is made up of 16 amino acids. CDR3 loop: CASRAGQYSGANVLTF. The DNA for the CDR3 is TGTGCCAGCAGGGCGGGACAATACTCTGGGGCCAACGTCCTGACTTTC.

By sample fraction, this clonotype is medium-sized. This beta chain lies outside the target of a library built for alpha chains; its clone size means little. This CDR3 is CATETGEGVRNQPQHF. In DNA form, the CDR3 reads TGTGCCACGGAAACAGGGGAAGGGGTTCGCAATCAGCCCCAGCATTTT. The V and J genes are TRBV28 and TRBJ1-5, with TRBD1 matching 7 bases. The ends lost 10 bases at V and 2 bases at J; junction bases unmatched: 14. Germline CDR1 is MDHEN and CDR2 is SYDVKM. This CDR3 spans 16 amino acids.

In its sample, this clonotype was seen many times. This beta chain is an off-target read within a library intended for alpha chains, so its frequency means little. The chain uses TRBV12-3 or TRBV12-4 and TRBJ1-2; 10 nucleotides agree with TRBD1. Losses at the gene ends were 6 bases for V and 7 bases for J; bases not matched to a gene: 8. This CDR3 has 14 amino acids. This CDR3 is CASSQDRGLFGYTF. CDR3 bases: TGTGCCAGCAGCCAAGACAGGGGGCTCTTTGGCTACACCTTC.

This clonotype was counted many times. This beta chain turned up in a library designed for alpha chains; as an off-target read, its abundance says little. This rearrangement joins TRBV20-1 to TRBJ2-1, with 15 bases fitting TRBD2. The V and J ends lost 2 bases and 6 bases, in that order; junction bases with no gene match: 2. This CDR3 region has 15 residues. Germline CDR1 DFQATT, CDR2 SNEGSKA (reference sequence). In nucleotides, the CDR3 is TGCAGTGCTAGAAGGACTAGCGGGAGGGTCAATGAGCAGTTCTTC. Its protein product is CSARRTSGRVNEQFF.